Listed below are T cell receptor beta chains from one sample, sequenced in a study of T cells in Graves' hyperthyroidism and ophthalmopathy. TCRdb independently ran MiXCR on the multiplex PCR reads; one entry per CDR3 protein. The table lists about 560,000 distinct CDR3 sequences, approximately 14% of them singletons. The sample consisted of blood. The receptor source for this set is a young woman with Graves' hyperthyroidism. CDR3s leave out the opening cysteine and the closing phenylalanine or tryptophan.

cdr3_length: 12; v_call: TRBV12-3/TRBV12-4; cdr3_aa: ASSFMGRAYEQY
cdr3_length: 11; v_call: TRBV12-3/TRBV12-4; cdr3_aa: ASRQQGGAEQY
cdr3_length: 10; v_call: TRBV3-1; cdr3_aa: ASSRGQGEQY
cdr3_length: 15; v_call: TRBV5-1; cdr3_aa: ASSPDRGLQDTGELF
cdr3_length: 13; v_call: TRBV5-5; cdr3_aa: ASSSMTGTNQPQH
cdr3_length: 14; v_call: TRBV5-5; cdr3_aa: ASSHKGLAGDNEQF
cdr3_length: 12; v_call: TRBV2; cdr3_aa: ASNRLAGSYEQY
cdr3_length: 13; v_call: TRBV6-1; cdr3_aa: ASSYTGGPYQPQH
cdr3_length: 11; v_call: TRBV7-2; cdr3_aa: ASSFGPTDTQY
cdr3_length: 12; v_call: TRBV6-5; cdr3_aa: ASSYGGRRETQY
cdr3_length: 15; v_call: TRBV7-8; cdr3_aa: ASSVYRVVASNQPQH
cdr3_length: 13; v_call: TRBV6-1; cdr3_aa: ASSRGGIQSTEAF
cdr3_length: 14; v_call: TRBV6-2/TRBV6-3; cdr3_aa: ASSPIGATGAGEQY
cdr3_length: 16; v_call: TRBV12-3/TRBV12-4; cdr3_aa: ASSPKGVGRGVSYEQY
cdr3_length: 12; v_call: TRBV3-1; cdr3_aa: ASSLGLPSNTQY
cdr3_length: 14; v_call: TRBV11-2; cdr3_aa: ASSLVPGLAINEQF
cdr3_length: 10; v_call: TRBV10-3; cdr3_aa: AILGDTGELF
cdr3_length: 16; v_call: TRBV15; cdr3_aa: ATSRGRLLAGGYNEQF
cdr3_length: 13; v_call: TRBV9; cdr3_aa: ASSVPLAMTDTQY
cdr3_length: 13; v_call: TRBV29-1; cdr3_aa: SVAQPAGGENIQY
cdr3_length: 12; v_call: TRBV18; cdr3_aa: ASSPIVSTDTQY
cdr3_length: 16; v_call: TRBV10-1; cdr3_aa: ASSEPKQSSGSLETQY
cdr3_length: 12; v_call: TRBV30; cdr3_aa: AWTLQGTNQPQH
cdr3_length: 10; v_call: TRBV2; cdr3_aa: ASSADGGEAF
cdr3_length: 10; v_call: TRBV12-3/TRBV12-4; cdr3_aa: ASSEQGTYTY
cdr3_length: 12; v_call: TRBV7-3; cdr3_aa: ASSLTGGPETQY
cdr3_length: 14; v_call: TRBV15; cdr3_aa: ATSREAGFPYNEQF
cdr3_length: 13; v_call: TRBV30; cdr3_aa: AWGVDRAVIYGYT
cdr3_length: 12; v_call: TRBV6-2/TRBV6-3; cdr3_aa: ASSTRALVEPQH
cdr3_length: 16; v_call: TRBV6-2/TRBV6-3; cdr3_aa: ASSLKRLLAGNPNEQF
cdr3_length: 13; v_call: TRBV6-5; cdr3_aa: ASSYSNRPNTEAS
cdr3_length: 11; v_call: TRBV5-6; cdr3_aa: ASSLSVGYGYT
cdr3_length: 12; v_call: TRBV20-1; cdr3_aa: SATRDRVQETQY
cdr3_length: 12; v_call: TRBV20-1; cdr3_aa: SARDTGEYPEQF
cdr3_length: 11; v_call: TRBV18; cdr3_aa: ASSTGVGNEQF
cdr3_length: 15; v_call: TRBV5-4; cdr3_aa: ASSGRDGQNLFSPLH
cdr3_length: 13; v_call: TRBV10-3; cdr3_aa: AISAKEGISYEQY
cdr3_length: 17; v_call: TRBV7-8; cdr3_aa: ASSLFVWRPSSSYNEQF
cdr3_length: 13; v_call: TRBV20-1; cdr3_aa: SARSSGDANNEQF
cdr3_length: 11; v_call: TRBV20-1; cdr3_aa: SARRTGGDGYT
cdr3_length: 14; v_call: TRBV6-1; cdr3_aa: ASSEDRLGLRDEQF
cdr3_length: 13; v_call: TRBV5-1; cdr3_aa: ASSADSLVNTEAF
cdr3_length: 14; v_call: TRBV29-1; cdr3_aa: SVVVVTGTESYEQY
cdr3_length: 13; v_call: TRBV7-4; cdr3_aa: ASSFFPLINSPLH
cdr3_length: 14; v_call: TRBV4-2; cdr3_aa: ASSQEVAPGGDTQY
cdr3_length: 11; v_call: TRBV30; cdr3_aa: AWTDQGGQPQH
cdr3_length: 12; v_call: TRBV5-5; cdr3_aa: ASTAVSGANVLT
cdr3_length: 11; v_call: TRBV9; cdr3_aa: ASSEQGGETQF
cdr3_length: 19; v_call: TRBV7-8; cdr3_aa: ASSLAGRGHSVHKKNNEQF
cdr3_length: 16; v_call: TRBV5-1; cdr3_aa: ASSSPVGRFANTGELF
cdr3_length: 11; v_call: TRBV11-2; cdr3_aa: ASSRNGDNEQF
cdr3_length: 10; v_call: TRBV9; cdr3_aa: ASSVGADTQY
cdr3_length: 13; v_call: TRBV28; cdr3_aa: ASSLQRERIETQY
cdr3_length: 12; v_call: TRBV19; cdr3_aa: ASRVRGGPAEAF
cdr3_length: 9; v_call: TRBV3-1; cdr3_aa: ASSQHYEQY
cdr3_length: 11; v_call: TRBV7-3; cdr3_aa: ASSYELSGEQF